This T cell receptor beta chain was identified during a study of regulatory and conventional T cells in RAG deficiency. Points from the study as a whole: Other subsets showed approximately 9.6-fold reductions, but Treg unique TCR beta sequences fell approximately 100-fold in these patients. Patient subsets had shorter CDR3s; Omenn Treg-Tconv overlap exceeded 75%. Control T-cell subsets had markedly higher Shannon entropy and lower Simpson indices than RAG-deficient patients.

Data came from immunoSEQ multiplex PCR; TCRdb stores just in-frame clones and leaves some out. This sample has 22,000 or so clones, with 85% to 95% found just once. Conventional CD4+ T cells were sorted from blood as CD25-low CD127-high cells. About this clone itself: Its matching antigen is unknown.

The CDR3 is 15 amino acids. Germline CDR1 reads MDHEN; CDR2 reads SYDVKM. Trimming removed 5 bases from V and 0 bases from J, with 13 bases in between. The data also belong to a second study, concerning regulatory T cells. From that report: Amplification used 52 TRBV primers and 13 TRBJ primers. In patients, unique TRB V-J pairs were restricted and V/J usage skewed, especially in Tregs.

V is TRBV28 and J is TRBJ1-2; the D gene is possibly TRBD1 (5 bases). This TCR was recovered from a human donor in good health. The sequenced material came from CD4+ T cells sorted from blood. DNA of the CDR3: TGTGCCAGCAGTCGCCAGGGTCCGGCTAACTATGGCTACACCTTC. Protein product: CASSRQGPANYGYTF.